The present T cell receptor (beta chain) was sequenced within a study of control samples from healthy donors and cancer patients. Data came from immunoSEQ multiplex PCR; TCRdb stores just in-frame clones and leaves some out. This sample carries 80,000 or so clones, roughly 92% of them seen once, and the ten largest clones take over 5%. V dropped 2 bases and J dropped 3; count of bases not matched to a gene: 4. The length of the CDR3 is 15 residues. Germline V gene lookup returns CDR1 SGHRS and CDR2 YFSETQ. V is TRBV5-1 and J is TRBJ2-1; 8 bases align to TRBD2. Material for sequencing was blood. This sequence originates from a woman in her thirties or forties in good health. CDR3 in amino acids: CASSLRSGGYNEQFF. As DNA, the CDR3 is TGCGCCAGCAGCTTAAGGAGCGGGGGCTACAATGAGCAGTTCTTC. Supplemented by reference TRBV5-1 and TRBJ2-1, the full variable domain reads KAGVTQTPRYLIKTRGQQVTLSCSPISGHRSVSWYQQTPGQGLQFLFEYFSETQRNKGNFPGRFSGRQFSNSRSEMNVSTLELGDSALYLCASSLRSGGYNEQFFGPGTRLTVL.